This T cell receptor (beta chain) came from a study of cytomegalovirus exposure and HLA in healthy donors. Study as a whole: Early released data comprised some 85 million unique TCRs from HLA-typed donors.

The PCR was carried out with 60 Vbeta primers and 13 Jbeta primers. Profiling relied on immunoSEQ multiplex PCR, and the TCRdb table lists in-frame clones only, not all of them. The sample contains around 130,000 clones, 80% of which appear only once. Study findings and constraints: The presence/absence work took it that sequencing depth was about the same across donors.

Worth noting for this clone: Antigen specificity is unknown.

With 0 bases removed from V and 2 bases from J, the gap between germline ends came to 12 bases. CDR3 length: 15 amino acids. Germline V gene lookup returns CDR1 SGDLS and CDR2 YYNGEE. The chain recombines TRBV9 with TRBJ2-7; maybe TRBD1 (6 bases). Sequencing used PBMCs. The sequence derives from a male donor in good health and CMV-seronegative. Here the CDR3 reads CASSVAGSGAYEQYF. Here the CDR3 DNA reads TGTGCCAGCAGCGTAGCGGGTTCAGGGGCCTACGAGCAGTACTTC.